The T cell receptor beta chain under discussion was sequenced for a study of cytomegalovirus exposure and HLA in healthy donors. General study points: Most subjects had HLA-A and HLA-B alleles reportedly predicted accurately by TCR beta sequences. It was reportedly the case that the classifier diagnosed cytomegalovirus status with high specificity and sensitivity. In a later analysis, a missense DCLRE1C variant was linked to TCR beta V- and J-gene trimming.

A note on this clone: Its cognate antigen is unknown.

PCR amplification relied on 60 Vbeta primers (plus 13 Jbeta primers). TCRdb's copy holds only in-frame clones and misses some; the assay was immunoSEQ multiplex PCR. The sample consists of 120,000 or so clones, under 12% of them appearing once. Per germline, CDR1 PRHDT and CDR2 FYEKMQ (reference sequence). The CDR3 is 15 amino acids. The V and J ends lost 4 bases and 3 bases, in that order; junction bases with no gene match: 4. Among the donors, all were healthy bone marrow donors. V gene TRBV13 combines with J gene TRBJ2-2; the match to TRBD2 covers 8 bases. This TCR came from a woman younger than 30 in good health and CMV-seropositive. The sequenced sample was PBMCs. The chain's CDR3 is CASSSLREDTGELFF. In nucleotides, the CDR3 is TGTGCCAGCAGCTCCCTGCGGGAGGACACCGGGGAGCTGTTTTTT.